These T cell receptor beta chains were read from a single sample in a study of shared clonotypes between healthy human individuals. Data came from immunoSEQ multiplex PCR; TCRdb stores just in-frame clones and leaves some out. This table holds about 1 million clones, approximately 70% found once. Sequencing used memory CD4+ T cells sorted from blood. These receptors were obtained from a man aged 18-30 years in good health. Each CDR3 is given without its conserved first and last residue. D genes are given only for firm matches.

ASSPDGGFTGELF TRBV19 -
ATRSPTTGSNYGYT TRBV10-3 -
ASTLTVRSNYGYT TRBV28 -
ASSYSEYTIQETQY TRBV6-5 -
ASSSPQDRRETQY TRBV6-6 TRBD1
ASSPRDQRNTEAF TRBV11-1 -
ASHPGSGTDTQY TRBV11-2 TRBD2
ASSIFSSGELF TRBV19 -
ASSLESSAAYGYT TRBV5-1 -
AKGPGTSSYEQY TRBV5-3 -
ASSYSPAGIPF TRBV6-5 -
ASSFRDTGELF TRBV7-6 -
ATGGLAGVTQY TRBV10-2 TRBD2
ASSWDRAGELF TRBV6-5 -
ASSRTGHNEKLF TRBV14 -
ASTQIDRPNEKLF TRBV6-5 -
ASSRDSMNTEAF TRBV11-2 TRBD1
ASSPLDRTDGYT TRBV19 -
ASSPTGFFDEQY TRBV18 -
SVKVAGGEQPQH TRBV29-1 TRBD1
AWSVLSGETQY TRBV30 -
ASSPRRFGGNEQF TRBV7-9 -
ASSELGLGNSPLH TRBV2 -
ASSPAGLSTDTQY TRBV18 -
AGGGQGNNQPQH TRBV19 TRBD1
ASSPADFPWAEAF TRBV6-5 -
ASSLGGAFGDSPLH TRBV27 -
ASSSPTGHPYNEQF TRBV7-2 -